Included here is one T cell receptor (beta chain) sequence, with context. Trimming shortened V by 2 bases and J by 4 bases, and 8 bases separated the two germline ends. Germline V lookup: CDR1 SSHAT, CDR2 FNYEAQ (reference sequence). CDR3 length: 13 amino acids. The data are from a study of blood T cell repertoires in COVID-19. Whole-study context: COVID-19 samples from acute and convalescent phases originated in the United States, Italy and Spain. PBMCs, B-cell-depleted T cells, or T cells provided the cDNA or gDNA that made up the material.

As handled by the study authors: Scientists estimated how many nucleated cells there were by amplifying reference gene primers. The assay was immunoSEQ multiplex PCR, and TCRdb's table has in-frame clones only and misses some. The V and J calls and the clone size are those of that table, but D and trimming were determined from the DNA. The sample contains under 150,000 clones, approximately 88% of which appear only once. Material: peripheral blood. The receptor was isolated from a man in his fifties or sixties with acute or convalescent COVID-19. The gene calls are TRBV7-7 and TRBJ1-1; D gene uncertain. This CDR3 is CASSLTGSTEAFF. DNA for the CDR3: TGTGCCAGCAGCTTAACGGGTAGCACTGAAGCTTTCTTT.